The rows below give T cell receptor beta chains drawn from one sample of a study of cytomegalovirus exposure and HLA in healthy donors. TCRdb keeps only in-frame clones here, not all; method: immunoSEQ multiplex PCR. The sample has 130,000 to 150,000 clones, roughly 80% seen once. Material: PBMCs. These receptors originate from a woman aged 25 to 39 in good health and CMV-seronegative. CDR3s include the opening cysteine and the closing phenylalanine or tryptophan. The order of the fields is V gene, D gene, clone size, J gene, CDR3 protein, CDR3 DNA. D genes are given only for firm matches. Size tells how often a clone was seen (once, few, many) or the class of an expanded clone, and some rows leave it out.

v_call: TRBV18; d_call: .; clone_size: .; j_call: TRBJ1-2; cdr3_aa: CASSPGQNYGYTF; cdr3_nt: TGTGCCAGCTCCCCTGGACAGAACTATGGCTACACCTTC
v_call: TRBV5-1; d_call: TRBD1; clone_size: .; j_call: TRBJ1-2; cdr3_aa: CASSLGGTGNGYTF; cdr3_nt: TGCGCCAGCAGCCTGGGGGGGACAGGGAATGGCTACACCTTC
v_call: TRBV5-4; d_call: TRBD1; clone_size: .; j_call: TRBJ1-4; cdr3_aa: CASSLALGTAENEKLFF; cdr3_nt: TGTGCCAGCAGCTTGGCGTTGGGGACAGCGGAAAATGAAAAACTGTTTTTT
v_call: TRBV9; d_call: TRBD1; clone_size: .; j_call: TRBJ2-5; cdr3_aa: CASSATGGAETQYF; cdr3_nt: TGTGCCAGCAGCGCAACAGGGGGCGCGGAGACCCAGTACTTC
v_call: TRBV2; d_call: .; clone_size: .; j_call: TRBJ1-3; cdr3_aa: CASREGGPGNTIYF; cdr3_nt: TGTGCCAGCAGGGAAGGGGGGCCTGGAAACACCATATATTTT
v_call: TRBV27; d_call: .; clone_size: .; j_call: TRBJ2-6; cdr3_aa: CAIVAAPRGANVLTF; cdr3_nt: TGTGCCATAGTCGCGGCGCCAAGAGGGGCCAACGTCCTGACTTTC
v_call: TRBV11-2; d_call: TRBD2; clone_size: .; j_call: TRBJ2-3; cdr3_aa: CASSSSTSGGWQDTQYF; cdr3_nt: TGTGCCAGCAGCTCCTCGACTAGCGGGGGGTGGCAAGATACGCAGTATTTT
v_call: TRBV9; d_call: TRBD2; clone_size: once; j_call: TRBJ2-1; cdr3_aa: CASSIGGGGGGARHNEQFF; cdr3_nt: TGTGCCAGCAGTATAGGGGGTGGTGGCGGGGGGGCTAGGCACAATGAGCAGTTCTTC
v_call: TRBV19; d_call: .; clone_size: .; j_call: TRBJ1-1; cdr3_aa: CASSMYRQVWTEAFF; cdr3_nt: TGTGCCAGTAGTATGTACCGACAGGTTTGGACTGAAGCTTTCTTT
v_call: TRBV2; d_call: .; clone_size: few; j_call: TRBJ1-1; cdr3_aa: CASSVSGVTEAFF; cdr3_nt: TGTGCCAGCAGTGTTTCCGGGGTCACTGAAGCTTTCTTT
v_call: TRBV19; d_call: .; clone_size: .; j_call: TRBJ2-1; cdr3_aa: CASSYRDEGHNEQFF; cdr3_nt: TGTGCCAGTAGTTACAGGGATGAGGGCCACAATGAGCAGTTCTTC
v_call: TRBV2; d_call: TRBD1; clone_size: .; j_call: TRBJ2-5; cdr3_aa: CASRGTGGETQYF; cdr3_nt: TGTGCCAGCAGGGGAACAGGGGGGGAGACCCAGTACTTC
v_call: TRBV27; d_call: .; clone_size: .; j_call: TRBJ2-7; cdr3_aa: CASSYQGSYEQYF; cdr3_nt: TGTGCCAGCAGTTATCAGGGGTCCTACGAGCAGTACTTC
v_call: TRBV11-2; d_call: TRBD2; clone_size: .; j_call: TRBJ2-5; cdr3_aa: CASSPAGEETQYF; cdr3_nt: TGTGCCAGCAGTCCAGCGGGGGAGGAGACCCAGTACTTC
v_call: TRBV2; d_call: TRBD1; clone_size: once; j_call: TRBJ2-2; cdr3_aa: CASSEPTGTTGELFF; cdr3_nt: TGTGCCAGCAGTGAACCGACAGGGACCACCGGGGAGCTGTTTTTT
v_call: TRBV30; d_call: .; clone_size: .; j_call: TRBJ1-2; cdr3_aa: CAWSVGGYGYTF; cdr3_nt: TGTGCCTGGAGTGTAGGGGGCTATGGCTACACCTTC
v_call: TRBV7-9; d_call: TRBD1; clone_size: .; j_call: TRBJ2-7; cdr3_aa: CASSPSRQGENF; cdr3_nt: TGTGCCAGCAGCCCCTCCCGACAGGGGGAGAACTTC
v_call: TRBV15; d_call: TRBD1; clone_size: .; j_call: TRBJ1-5; cdr3_aa: CATSRDFAQGSTGDNQPQHF; cdr3_nt: TGTGCCACCAGCAGAGATTTCGCCCAAGGATCGACAGGGGACAATCAGCCCCAGCATTTT
v_call: TRBV7-3; d_call: TRBD2; clone_size: .; j_call: TRBJ2-1; cdr3_aa: CASSLALAGDGYNEQFF; cdr3_nt: TGTGCCAGCAGCTTAGCCCTAGCGGGAGATGGGTACAATGAGCAGTTCTTC
v_call: TRBV18; d_call: TRBD1; clone_size: .; j_call: TRBJ2-6; cdr3_aa: CASSLGQGAAGANVLTF; cdr3_nt: TGTGCCAGCTCACTGGGACAGGGGGCGGCTGGGGCCAACGTCCTGACTTTC
v_call: TRBV27; d_call: .; clone_size: few; j_call: TRBJ1-1; cdr3_aa: CASMGRRRNTEAFF; cdr3_nt: TGTGCCAGCATGGGAAGGAGGAGGAACACTGAAGCTTTCTTT
v_call: TRBV19; d_call: TRBD1; clone_size: .; j_call: TRBJ2-3; cdr3_aa: CASETGQGAGTDTQYF; cdr3_nt: TGTGCCAGTGAGACGGGACAGGGGGCAGGCACAGATACGCAGTATTTT
v_call: TRBV7-9; d_call: TRBD1; clone_size: few; j_call: TRBJ1-4; cdr3_aa: CASSLGTGWREKLFF; cdr3_nt: TGTGCCAGCAGCTTAGGGACAGGGTGGCGTGAAAAACTGTTTTTT
v_call: TRBV4-2; d_call: TRBD1; clone_size: few; j_call: TRBJ2-7; cdr3_aa: CASSLASGQGVYEQYF; cdr3_nt: TGTGCCAGCAGCCTGGCTTCTGGACAGGGAGTCTACGAGCAGTACTTC
v_call: TRBV2; d_call: TRBD2; clone_size: .; j_call: TRBJ2-1; cdr3_aa: CASRAGGGNNEQFF; cdr3_nt: TGTGCCAGCAGGGCGGGGGGAGGAAACAATGAGCAGTTCTTC
v_call: TRBV6-4; d_call: TRBD2; clone_size: .; j_call: TRBJ2-3; cdr3_aa: CASSEAGGTDTQYF; cdr3_nt: TGTGCCAGCAGTGAGGCGGGGGGCACAGATACGCAGTATTTT
v_call: TRBV5-1; d_call: TRBD2; clone_size: .; j_call: TRBJ2-3; cdr3_aa: CASSTGLAEFTDTQYF; cdr3_nt: TGCGCCAGCAGCACCGGACTAGCGGAATTCACAGATACGCAGTATTTT
v_call: TRBV10-3; d_call: .; clone_size: .; j_call: TRBJ1-3; cdr3_aa: CAISESYRDGNTIYF; cdr3_nt: TGTGCCATCAGTGAGTCATACAGGGACGGAAACACCATATATTTT
v_call: TRBV13; d_call: .; clone_size: .; j_call: TRBJ2-7; cdr3_aa: CASSSSSIPYEQYF; cdr3_nt: TGTGCCAGCAGCTCCTCTAGCATCCCGTACGAGCAGTACTTC
v_call: TRBV9; d_call: .; clone_size: .; j_call: TRBJ1-3; cdr3_aa: CASSVGQGRAFGGNTIYF; cdr3_nt: TGTGCCAGCAGCGTAGGGCAGGGTCGGGCCTTTGGTGGAAACACCATATATTTT
v_call: TRBV10-3; d_call: TRBD2; clone_size: .; j_call: TRBJ2-2; cdr3_aa: CATGGIAGDANTGELFF; cdr3_nt: TGTGCCACCGGCGGGATAGCGGGAGACGCTAACACCGGGGAGCTGTTTTTT
v_call: TRBV28; d_call: .; clone_size: .; j_call: TRBJ2-2; cdr3_aa: CASSLTGELFF; cdr3_nt: TGTGCCAGCAGCCTTACCGGGGAGCTGTTTTTT
v_call: TRBV28; d_call: .; clone_size: once; j_call: TRBJ2-2; cdr3_aa: CASLAGAGELFF; cdr3_nt: TGTGCCAGCTTAGCAGGGGCCGGGGAGCTGTTTTTT
v_call: TRBV7-9; d_call: .; clone_size: .; j_call: TRBJ1-4; cdr3_aa: CASSGGRYNNEKLFF; cdr3_nt: TGTGCCAGCAGCGGCGGGCGTTATAATAATGAAAAACTGTTTTTT
v_call: TRBV9; d_call: TRBD1; clone_size: .; j_call: TRBJ1-1; cdr3_aa: CASSVDRGGEAFF; cdr3_nt: TGTGCCAGCAGCGTAGACAGGGGTGGTGAAGCTTTCTTT
v_call: TRBV27; d_call: .; clone_size: once; j_call: TRBJ1-2; cdr3_aa: CASSFWQNYGYTF; cdr3_nt: TGTGCCAGCAGTTTCTGGCAGAACTATGGCTACACCTTC
v_call: TRBV9; d_call: .; clone_size: few; j_call: TRBJ2-2; cdr3_aa: CASSLNTGELFF; cdr3_nt: TGTGCCAGCAGCCTCAACACCGGGGAGCTGTTTTTT
v_call: TRBV11-3; d_call: .; clone_size: .; j_call: TRBJ2-2; cdr3_aa: CASSSARTGTNTGELFF; cdr3_nt: TGTGCCAGCAGCTCCGCACGCACCGGGACTAACACCGGGGAGCTGTTTTTT
v_call: TRBV6-5; d_call: TRBD2; clone_size: few; j_call: TRBJ2-7; cdr3_aa: CASSYASGRPTYEQYF; cdr3_nt: TGTGCCAGCAGTTACGCTAGCGGGAGACCAACCTACGAGCAGTACTTC
v_call: TRBV6-4; d_call: .; clone_size: .; j_call: TRBJ2-6; cdr3_aa: CASSDLSGANVLTF; cdr3_nt: TGTGCCAGCAGTGATCTCTCTGGGGCCAACGTCCTGACTTTC
v_call: TRBV2; d_call: .; clone_size: .; j_call: TRBJ2-2; cdr3_aa: CASSRDRSGELFF; cdr3_nt: TGTGCCAGCAGCCGCGACAGATCCGGGGAGCTGTTTTTT
v_call: TRBV6-1; d_call: .; clone_size: .; j_call: TRBJ1-2; cdr3_aa: CASSLSGLNGYTF; cdr3_nt: TGTGCCAGCAGCTTATCCGGGTTGAACGGCTACACCTTC